This TCR beta chain derives from a study of cytomegalovirus exposure and HLA in healthy donors. PCR amplification relied on 60 Vbeta primers (plus 13 Jbeta primers). Profiling relied on immunoSEQ multiplex PCR, and the TCRdb table lists in-frame clones only, not all of them. The data show approximately 220,000 clones, about 80% seen once. Germline V gene data show CDR1 as SQVTM and CDR2 as ANQGSEA. The CDR3 extends over 15 amino acids. The ends were cut back, 7 bases at V and 3 bases at J, with 19 bases in the middle. This sequence was found in a young man in good health and CMV-seronegative. The rearrangement links TRBV29-1 to TRBJ2-1; weak D call: TRBD2 (6 bases). The sample comprised PBMCs. The CDR3 DNA reads TGCAGCGCTAAAAGTGCTAGCGTTATCTACAATGAGCAGTTCTTC. Its protein is CSAKSASVIYNEQFF.